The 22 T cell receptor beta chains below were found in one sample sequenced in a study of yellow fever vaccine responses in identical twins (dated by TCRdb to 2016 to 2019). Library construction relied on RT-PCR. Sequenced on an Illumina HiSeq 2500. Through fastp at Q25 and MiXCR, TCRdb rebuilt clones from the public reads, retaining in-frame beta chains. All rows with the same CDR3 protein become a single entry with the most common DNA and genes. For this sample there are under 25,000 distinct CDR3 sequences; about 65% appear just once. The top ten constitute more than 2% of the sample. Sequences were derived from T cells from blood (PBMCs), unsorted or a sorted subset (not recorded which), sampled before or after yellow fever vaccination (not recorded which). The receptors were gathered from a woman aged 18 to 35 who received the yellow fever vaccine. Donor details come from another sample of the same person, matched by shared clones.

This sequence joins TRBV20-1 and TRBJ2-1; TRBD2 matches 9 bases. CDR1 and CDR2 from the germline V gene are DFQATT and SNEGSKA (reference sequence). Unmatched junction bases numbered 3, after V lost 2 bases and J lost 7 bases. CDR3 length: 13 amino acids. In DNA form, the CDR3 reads TGCAGTGCTAGACGGCTAGCGGGGAATGAGCAGTTCTTC. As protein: CSARRLAGNEQFF.

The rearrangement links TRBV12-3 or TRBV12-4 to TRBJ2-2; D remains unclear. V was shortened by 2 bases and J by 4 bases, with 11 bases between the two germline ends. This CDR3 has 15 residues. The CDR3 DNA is TGTGCCAGCAGTTTATCCGGCTGGGGCACCGGGGAGCTGTTTTTT. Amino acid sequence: CASSLSGWGTGELFF.

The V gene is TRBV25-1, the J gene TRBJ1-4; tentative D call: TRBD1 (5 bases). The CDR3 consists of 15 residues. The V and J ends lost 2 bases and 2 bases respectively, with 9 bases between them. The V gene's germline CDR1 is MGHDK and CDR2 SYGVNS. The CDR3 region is CASSERDGTNEKLFF. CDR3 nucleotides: TGTGCCAGCAGTGAAAGGGACGGCACTAATGAAAAACTGTTTTTT.

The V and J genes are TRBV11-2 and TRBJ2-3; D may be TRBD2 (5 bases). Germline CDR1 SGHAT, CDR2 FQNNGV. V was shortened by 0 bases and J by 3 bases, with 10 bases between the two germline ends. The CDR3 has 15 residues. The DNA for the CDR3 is TGTGCCAGCAGCTTAGATAGAGTAGCGACAGATACGCAGTATTTT. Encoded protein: CASSLDRVATDTQYF.

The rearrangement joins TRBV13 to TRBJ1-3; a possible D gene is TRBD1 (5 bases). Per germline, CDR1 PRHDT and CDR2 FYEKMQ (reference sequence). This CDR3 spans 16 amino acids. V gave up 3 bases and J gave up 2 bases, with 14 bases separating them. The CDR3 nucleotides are TGTGCCAGCAGCTTGGGGCCAAGGGATGCTGGAAACACCATATATTTT. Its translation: CASSLGPRDAGNTIYF.

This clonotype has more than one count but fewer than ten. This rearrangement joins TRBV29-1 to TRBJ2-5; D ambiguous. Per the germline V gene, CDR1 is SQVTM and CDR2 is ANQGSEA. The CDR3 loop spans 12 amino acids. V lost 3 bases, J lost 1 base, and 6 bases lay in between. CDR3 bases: TGCAGCGTTGAGCGGACCCAAGAGACCCAGTACTTC. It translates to CSVERTQETQYF.

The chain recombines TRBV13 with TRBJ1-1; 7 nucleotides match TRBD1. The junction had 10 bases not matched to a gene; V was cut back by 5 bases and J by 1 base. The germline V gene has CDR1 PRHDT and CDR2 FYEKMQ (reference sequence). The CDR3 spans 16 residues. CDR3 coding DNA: TGTGCCAGCAGCCCCGGGACAGATACTTGGAACACTGAAGCTTTCTTT. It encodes CASSPGTDTWNTEAFF. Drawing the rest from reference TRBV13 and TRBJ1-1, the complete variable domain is AAGVIQSPRHLIKEKRETATLKCYPIPRHDTVYWYQQGPGQDPQFLISFYEKMQSDKGSIPDRFSAQQFSDYHSELNMSSLELGDSALYFCASSPGTDTWNTEAFFGQGTRLTVV.

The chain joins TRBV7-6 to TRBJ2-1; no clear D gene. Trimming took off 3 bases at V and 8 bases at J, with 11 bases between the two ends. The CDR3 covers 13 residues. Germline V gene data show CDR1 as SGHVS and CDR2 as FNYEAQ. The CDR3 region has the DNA TGTGCCAGCAGCTTTGGTCATTCGGATGAGCAGTTCTTC. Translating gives CASSFGHSDEQFF.

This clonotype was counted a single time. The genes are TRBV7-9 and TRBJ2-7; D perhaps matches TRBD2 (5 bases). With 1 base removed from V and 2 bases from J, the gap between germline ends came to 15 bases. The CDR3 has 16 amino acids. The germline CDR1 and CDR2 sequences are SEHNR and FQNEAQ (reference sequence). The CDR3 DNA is TGTGCCAGCAGCTTAGGTTTAGGACCGAGGGCCTACGAGCAGTACTTC. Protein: CASSLGLGPRAYEQYF.

In nucleotides, the CDR3 is TGTGCCAGCAGCTTAAGGGAAACAATGGAAAAACTGTTTTTT. It is translated as CASSLRETMEKLFF. The gene calls are TRBV7-3 and TRBJ1-4; D gene ambiguous. The V end lost 1 base, the J end lost 8 bases, and 11 bases lay between the germline ends. CDR1 is SGHTA, CDR2 FQGTGA, per germline. This CDR3 has 14 amino acids.

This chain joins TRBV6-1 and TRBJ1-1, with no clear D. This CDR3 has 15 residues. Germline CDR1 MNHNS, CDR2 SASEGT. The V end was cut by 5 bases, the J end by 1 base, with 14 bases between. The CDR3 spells CASSPAGQANTEAFF. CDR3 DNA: TGTGCCAGCAGTCCAGCCGGCCAGGCGAACACTGAAGCTTTCTTT.

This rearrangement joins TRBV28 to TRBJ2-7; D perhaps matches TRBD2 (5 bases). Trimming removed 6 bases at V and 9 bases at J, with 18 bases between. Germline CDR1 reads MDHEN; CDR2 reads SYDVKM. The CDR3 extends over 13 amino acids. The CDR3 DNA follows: TGTGCCAGCAGAAACATTGAGGGTGTACGGCAGTACTTC. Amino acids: CASRNIEGVRQYF.

This CDR3 reads CASSQTPGTDHRGAFF. Here the CDR3 DNA reads TGCGCCAGCAGTCAAACCCCCGGGACAGACCACCGGGGAGCTTTTTTT. J is TRBJ2-2 and V is TRBV23-1; 7 bases fit TRBD1. TRBV23-1 is an ORF; its function is uncertain. The CDR3 loop spans 16 amino acids. Losses at the gene ends were 2 bases for V and 17 bases for J; bases not matched to a gene: 20.

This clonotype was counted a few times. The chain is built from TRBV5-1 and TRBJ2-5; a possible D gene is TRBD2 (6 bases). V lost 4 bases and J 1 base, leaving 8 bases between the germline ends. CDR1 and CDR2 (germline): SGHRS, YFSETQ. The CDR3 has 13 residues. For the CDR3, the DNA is TGCGCCAGCAGCCCGGGAGTCCAAGAGACCCAGTACTTC. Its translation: CASSPGVQETQYF.

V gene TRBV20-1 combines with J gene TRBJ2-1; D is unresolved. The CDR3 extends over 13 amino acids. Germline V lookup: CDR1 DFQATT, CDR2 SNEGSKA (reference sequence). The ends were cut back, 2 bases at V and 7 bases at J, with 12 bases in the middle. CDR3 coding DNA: TGCAGTGCTAGACACTTGACATCTAATGAGCAGTTCTTC. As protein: CSARHLTSNEQFF.

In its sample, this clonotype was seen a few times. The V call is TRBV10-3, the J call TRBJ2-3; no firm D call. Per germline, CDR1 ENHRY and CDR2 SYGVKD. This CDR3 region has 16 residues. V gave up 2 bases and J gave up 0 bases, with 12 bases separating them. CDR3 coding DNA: TGTGCCATCAGTGAGGTTGATGTGCCTAGCACAGATACGCAGTATTTT. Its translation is CAISEVDVPSTDTQYF.

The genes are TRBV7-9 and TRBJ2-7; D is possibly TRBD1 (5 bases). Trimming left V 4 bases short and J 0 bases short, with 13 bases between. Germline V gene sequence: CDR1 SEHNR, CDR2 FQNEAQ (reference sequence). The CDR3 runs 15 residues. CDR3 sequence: CASSSKTDSSYEQYF. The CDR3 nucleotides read TGTGCCAGCAGCTCCAAGACAGACAGCTCCTACGAGCAGTACTTC.

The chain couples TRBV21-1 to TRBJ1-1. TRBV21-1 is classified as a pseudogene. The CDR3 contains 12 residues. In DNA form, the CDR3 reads TGTGCCAGCTCTTGTGGTAACACTGAAGCTTTCTTT. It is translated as CASSCGNTEAFF.

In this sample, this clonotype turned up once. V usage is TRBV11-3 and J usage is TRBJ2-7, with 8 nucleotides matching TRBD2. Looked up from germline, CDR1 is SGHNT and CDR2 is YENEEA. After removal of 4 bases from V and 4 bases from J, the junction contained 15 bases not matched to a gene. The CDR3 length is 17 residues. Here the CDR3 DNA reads TGTGCCAGCAGCTCGTTTGGGACTAGTTCCCTTCATTACGAGCAGTACTTC. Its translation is CASSSFGTSSLHYEQYF.

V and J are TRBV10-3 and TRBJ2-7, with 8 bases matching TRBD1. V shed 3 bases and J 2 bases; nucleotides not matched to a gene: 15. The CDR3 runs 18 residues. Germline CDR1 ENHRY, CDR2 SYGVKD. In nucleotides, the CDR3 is TGTGCCATCAGTGATTGGGACAGGATACGCGATGCCCCCTACGAGCAGTACGTC. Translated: CAISDWDRIRDAPYEQYV.

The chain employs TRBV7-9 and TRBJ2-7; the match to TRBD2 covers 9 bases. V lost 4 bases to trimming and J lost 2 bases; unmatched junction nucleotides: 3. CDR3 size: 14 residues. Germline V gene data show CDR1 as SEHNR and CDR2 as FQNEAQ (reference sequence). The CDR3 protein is CASSSREGTYEQYV. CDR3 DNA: TGTGCCAGCAGCTCGCGGGAGGGAACCTACGAGCAGTACGTC.

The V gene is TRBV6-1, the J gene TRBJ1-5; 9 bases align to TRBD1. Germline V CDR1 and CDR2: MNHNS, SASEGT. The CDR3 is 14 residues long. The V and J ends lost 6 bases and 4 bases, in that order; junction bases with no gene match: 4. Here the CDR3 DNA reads TGTGCCAGCAGGAGACAGGGGGGTAATCAGCCCCAGCATTTT. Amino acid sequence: CASRRQGGNQPQHF.